Listed below are T cell receptor beta chains from one sample, sequenced in a study of cytomegalovirus exposure and HLA in healthy donors. Repertoires were generated with immunoSEQ multiplex PCR, while TCRdb's copy carries only in-frame clones and drops some. The sample shows around 150,000 clones, approximately 75% of them seen only once. Material for sequencing was PBMCs. These receptors were obtained from a man under 40 in good health and CMV-seropositive. Both conserved end residues are part of each CDR3. Each record gives: J gene, V gene, D gene, clone size, CDR3 DNA, CDR3 protein. D genes are given only for firm matches. The listing skips clone size in some rows; elsewhere it reads once, few, many or a size class.

>TRBJ2-7|TRBV7-6|TRBD2|.
TGTGCCAGCAGCCCAGCGGGGTACTCCTACGAGCAGTACTTC
CASSPAGYSYEQYF
>TRBJ1-6|TRBV5-4|TRBD1|.
TGTGCCAGCAGCTCGGAAGGGGGCGACTCACCCCTCCACTTT
CASSSEGGDSPLHF
>TRBJ2-5|TRBV5-4|TRBD2|once
TGTGCCAGCAGCGCTAGCGGGGGGGCCCGGGAGACCCAGTACTTC
CASSASGGARETQYF
>TRBJ2-7|TRBV19|.|.
TGTGCCAGTAGTATGGTGGACAGCCTAGGCCACGAGCAGTACTTC
CASSMVDSLGHEQYF
>TRBJ2-7|TRBV6-6|TRBD1|.
TGTGCCAGCAGGCCCTGGGACAGGGGCAACGAGCAGTACTTC
CASRPWDRGNEQYF
>TRBJ2-2|TRBV6-6|TRBD2|.
TGTGCCAGCAGTTCCTACGGGGGGGCCGGCACCGGGGAGCTGTTTTTT
CASSSYGGAGTGELFF
>TRBJ2-7|TRBV5-6|.|once
TGTGCCAGCAGCCGGGGGGCACGGACCTCCTACGAGCAGTACTTC
CASSRGARTSYEQYF
>TRBJ2-3|TRBV7-9|TRBD2|once
TGTGCCAGCGGCCCAAGCGGGGATGCGCAGTATTTT
CASGPSGDAQYF
>TRBJ1-6|TRBV7-6|.|.
TGTGCCAGCAGCTTAAGTGGAGGGGGGGAATCCCCCCTCCACTTT
CASSLSGGGESPLHF
>TRBJ1-2|TRBV5-6|.|.
TGTGCCAGCAGCTTCGGGAGAGGGCGGGGAGGCTACACCTTC
CASSFGRGRGGYTF
>TRBJ2-3|TRBV7-3|TRBD1|.
TGTGCCAGCAGCAGACAGGGGGCAGATACGCAGTATTTT
CASSRQGADTQYF
>TRBJ1-2|TRBV5-1|.|.
TGCGCCACCTCCCTCTCCGGTACTAACTATGGCTACACCTTC
CATSLSGTNYGYTF
>TRBJ1-2|TRBV2|TRBD1|.
TGTGCCAGCAGTGAGCAGGGGGACAGATATGGCTACACCTTC
CASSEQGDRYGYTF
>TRBJ2-1|TRBV10-3|TRBD1|.
TGTGCCATCAGTGAGGGGACAGGGGTCCCCTACAATGAGCAGTTCTTC
CAISEGTGVPYNEQFF
>TRBJ2-3|TRBV6-1|.|.
TGTGCCAGCAGTACCGGGACAAGTCGCACAGATACGCAGTATTTT
CASSTGTSRTDTQYF
>TRBJ1-1|TRBV6-6|TRBD1|.
TGTGCCAGCAGTTCAGGACAGGGGAACACTGAAGCTTTCTTT
CASSSGQGNTEAFF
>TRBJ2-3|TRBV10-3|TRBD2|.
TGTGCCATCAGCGCGACTAGCGGGGTGAAAGCAGACGATACGCAGTATTTT
CAISATSGVKADDTQYF
>TRBJ2-1|TRBV30|.|.
TGTGCCGTCCGGACTGACTGGTCCTACAATGAGCAGTTCTTC
CAVRTDWSYNEQFF
>TRBJ1-2|TRBV27|TRBD1|.
TGTGCCAGCAGCACTCCCGACAGGGGCTATGGCTACACCTTC
CASSTPDRGYGYTF
>TRBJ1-1|TRBV9|.|.
TGTGCCAGCAGCGTGGGCAGCATCATGAACACTGAAGCTTTCTTT
CASSVGSIMNTEAFF
>TRBJ2-7|TRBV2|.|.
TGTGCCAGCAGTGAAGTGGGGGGGCACGAGCAGTACTTC
CASSEVGGHEQYF
>TRBJ2-1|TRBV7-9|.|.
TGTGCCAGCAGCTCGAAGGACTTCTACAATGAGCAGTTCTTC
CASSSKDFYNEQFF